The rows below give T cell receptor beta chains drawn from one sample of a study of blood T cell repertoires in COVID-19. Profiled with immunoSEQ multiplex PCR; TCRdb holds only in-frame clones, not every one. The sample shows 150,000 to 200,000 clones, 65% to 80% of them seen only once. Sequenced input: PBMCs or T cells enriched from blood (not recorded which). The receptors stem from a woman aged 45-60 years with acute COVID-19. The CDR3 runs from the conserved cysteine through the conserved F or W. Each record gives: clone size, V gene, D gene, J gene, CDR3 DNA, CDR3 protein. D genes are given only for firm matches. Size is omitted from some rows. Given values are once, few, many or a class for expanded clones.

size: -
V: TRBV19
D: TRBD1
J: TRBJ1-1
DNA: TGTGCCAGCGAGGACAGGGTCGGAACTGAAGCTTTCTTT
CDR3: CASEDRVGTEAFF

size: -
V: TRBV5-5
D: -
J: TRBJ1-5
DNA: TGTGCCAGCAGCTACGGGACTCGCAATCAGCCCCAGCATTTT
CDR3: CASSYGTRNQPQHF

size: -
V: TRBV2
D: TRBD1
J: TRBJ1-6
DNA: TGTGCCAGCAGGTTCCGGGACAGGAATTCACCCCTCCACTTT
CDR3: CASRFRDRNSPLHF

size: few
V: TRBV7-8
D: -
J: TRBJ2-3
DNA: TGTGCCAGCACCGAACAGGGAATCGCAGATACGCAGTATTTT
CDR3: CASTEQGIADTQYF

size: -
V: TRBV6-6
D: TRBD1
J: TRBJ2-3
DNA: TGTGCCAGCAGGCGAGGGGGCTGGGGTAGCCTTACAGATACGCAGTATTTT
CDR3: CASRRGGWGSLTDTQYF

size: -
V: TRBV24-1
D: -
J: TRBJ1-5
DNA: TGTGCCACCTCAGGCCCTGGACAGTCCAATCAGCCCCAGCATTTT
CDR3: CATSGPGQSNQPQHF

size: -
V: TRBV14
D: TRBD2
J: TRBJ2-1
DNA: TGTGCCAGCAGCCAAGCGGGACTAGCGGGTGTCGGGCAGTTCTTC
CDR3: CASSQAGLAGVGQFF

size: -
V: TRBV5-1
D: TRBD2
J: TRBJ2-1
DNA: TGCGCCAGCAGCTTCCGTGGCGGGGGTTACTACAATGAGCAGTTCTTC
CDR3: CASSFRGGGYYNEQFF

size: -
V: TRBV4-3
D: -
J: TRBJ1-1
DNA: TGCGCCAGCAGCCAAGGAGCCCGGGACATGAACACTGAAGCTTTCTTT
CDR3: CASSQGARDMNTEAFF

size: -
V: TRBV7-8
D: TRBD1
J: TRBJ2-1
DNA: TGTGCCAGCAGCCAAAGGTATGGACAGGGGGCGAATGAGCAGTTCTTC
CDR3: CASSQRYGQGANEQFF

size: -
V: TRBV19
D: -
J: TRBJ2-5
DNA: TGTGCCAGTAGTACCCTCGCACAGGGGGGGCGAGCGGGGACCCAGTACTTC
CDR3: CASSTLAQGGRAGTQYF

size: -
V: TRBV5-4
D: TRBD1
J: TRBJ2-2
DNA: TGTGCCAGCAGCTCGAGGACAGGGCTCGGGGAGCTGTTTTTT
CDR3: CASSSRTGLGELFF

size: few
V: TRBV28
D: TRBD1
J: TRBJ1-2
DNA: TGTGCCAGCACTACAGTCCCCAACAGGGGAGTGCGTGGCTACACCTTC
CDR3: CASTTVPNRGVRGYTF

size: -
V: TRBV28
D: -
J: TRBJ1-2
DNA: TGTGCCAGCAGTTCGGACAGTCACTATGGCTACACCTTC
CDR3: CASSSDSHYGYTF

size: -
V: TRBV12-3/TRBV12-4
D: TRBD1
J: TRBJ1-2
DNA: TGTGCCAGCAGTTTTTTAACAGGGGATGGCTACACCTTC
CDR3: CASSFLTGDGYTF

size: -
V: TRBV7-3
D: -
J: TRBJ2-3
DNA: TGTGCCAGCAGCCCCCATTCCAGAGATACGCAGTATTTT
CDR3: CASSPHSRDTQYF

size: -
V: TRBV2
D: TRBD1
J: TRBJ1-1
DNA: TGTGCCAGCAACATGAGGGGGCTCGCTGAAGCTTTCTTT
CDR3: CASNMRGLAEAFF

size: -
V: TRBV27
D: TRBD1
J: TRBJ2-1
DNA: TGTGCCAGCAGCAGGGGGAATGAGCAGTTCTTC
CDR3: CASSRGNEQFF

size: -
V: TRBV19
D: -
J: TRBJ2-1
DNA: TGTGCCAGTAGTATATACCCGGGATACTACAATGAGCAGTTCTTC
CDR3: CASSIYPGYYNEQFF

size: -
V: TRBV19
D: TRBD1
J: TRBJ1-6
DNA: TGTGCCAGTAAAGACAGGGGGCGCGGTAATTCACCCCTCCACTTT
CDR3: CASKDRGRGNSPLHF

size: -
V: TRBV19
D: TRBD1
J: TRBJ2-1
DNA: TGTGCCAGTACCTCACAGGGGACGGGGAGCTTTTACAATGAGCAGTTCTTC
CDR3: CASTSQGTGSFYNEQFF

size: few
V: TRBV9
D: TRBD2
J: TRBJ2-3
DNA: TGTGCCAGCGAGGCGGGGGACACAGATACGCAGTATTTT
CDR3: CASEAGDTDTQYF

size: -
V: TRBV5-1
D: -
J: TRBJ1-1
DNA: TGCGCCAGCAGCTTGGCCGAACAGGGGAACACTGAAGCTTTCTTT
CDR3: CASSLAEQGNTEAFF

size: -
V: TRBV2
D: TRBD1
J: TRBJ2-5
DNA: TGTGCCAGCAGTGAAGCCGCAGGGGGCGGCCGGGAGACCCAGTACTTC
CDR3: CASSEAAGGGRETQYF

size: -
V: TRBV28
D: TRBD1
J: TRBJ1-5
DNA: TGTGCCAGCAGTTTGGCCACGGAGACAGGGGGACAGCCCCAGCATTTT
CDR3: CASSLATETGGQPQHF

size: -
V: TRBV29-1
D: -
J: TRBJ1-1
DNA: TGCAGCGTTGGTAGGGGGAACGTAAGAGCTTTCTTT
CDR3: CSVGRGNVRAFF

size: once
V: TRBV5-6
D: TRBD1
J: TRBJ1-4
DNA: TGTGCCAGCAGCTGGTGGACAGGGGTAAATGAAAAACTGTTTTTT
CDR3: CASSWWTGVNEKLFF

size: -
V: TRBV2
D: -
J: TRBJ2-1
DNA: TGTGCCAGCAGTGAAGCGCAGTCCTACAATGAGCAGTTCTTC
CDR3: CASSEAQSYNEQFF

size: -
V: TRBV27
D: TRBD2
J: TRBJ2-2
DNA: TGTGCCAGCAGTGGGACTAGCGGGGGGGCTTGGGAGCTGTTTTTT
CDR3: CASSGTSGGAWELFF

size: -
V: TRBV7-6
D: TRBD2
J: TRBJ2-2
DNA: TGTGCCAGCAGTCTCGCGGGGGGGCCATCCACCGGGGAGCTGTTTTTT
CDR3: CASSLAGGPSTGELFF

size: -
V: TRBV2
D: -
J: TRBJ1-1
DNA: TGTGCCAGCAAAAGGCAGGGGCTGGGAGACACTGAAGCTTTCTTT
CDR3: CASKRQGLGDTEAFF

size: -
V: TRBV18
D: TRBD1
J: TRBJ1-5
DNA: TGTGCCAGCTCACCACAATACCAGACAGGGCCTAATCAGCCCCAGCATTTT
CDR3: CASSPQYQTGPNQPQHF

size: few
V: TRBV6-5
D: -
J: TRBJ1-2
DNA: TGTGCCAGCAGTTACCCCCCCGGGGGGATCTACTATGGCTACACCTTC
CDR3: CASSYPPGGIYYGYTF

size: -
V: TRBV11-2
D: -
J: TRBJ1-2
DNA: TGTGCCAGCAGCCGAGCGGGGGACTATGGCTACACCTTC
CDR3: CASSRAGDYGYTF

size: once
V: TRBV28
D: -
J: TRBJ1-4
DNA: TGTGCCAGCAGTTTATTAGTTAAGAATGAAAAACTGTTTTTT
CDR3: CASSLLVKNEKLFF

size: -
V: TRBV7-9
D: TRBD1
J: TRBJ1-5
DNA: TGTGCCAGCAGCCAGGACAGGGTGAGTGGCAATCAGCCCCAGCATTTT
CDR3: CASSQDRVSGNQPQHF

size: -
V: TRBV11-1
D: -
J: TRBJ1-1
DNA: TGTGCCAGTCGGTTGATAGGTGGGACAGAAGCTTTCTTT
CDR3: CASRLIGGTEAFF

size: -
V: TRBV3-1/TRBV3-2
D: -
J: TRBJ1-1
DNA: TGTGCCAGCAGCCAAGATTTTATGAACACTGAAGCTTTCTTT
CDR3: CASSQDFMNTEAFF

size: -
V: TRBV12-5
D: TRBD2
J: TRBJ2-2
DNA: TGTGCTAGTGGTTCCAGCCTAGCGGGGCACAGGGGGGAGCTGTTTTTT
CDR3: CASGSSLAGHRGELFF

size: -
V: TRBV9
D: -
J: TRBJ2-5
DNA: TGTGCCAGCAGCGTAGCTCATGGGGACAAGTACTTC
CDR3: CASSVAHGDKYF

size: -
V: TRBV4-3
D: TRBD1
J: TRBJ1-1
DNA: TGCGCCAGCAGCCAAGATAGGGGGCAGGGAGCTTTCTTT
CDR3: CASSQDRGQGAFF

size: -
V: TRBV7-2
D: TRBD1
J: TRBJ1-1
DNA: TGTGCCAGCAGCTTATGGAGACAGGGGGGGGAAGCTTTCTTT
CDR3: CASSLWRQGGEAFF

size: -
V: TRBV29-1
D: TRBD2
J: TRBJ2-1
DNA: TGCAGCGTTGCCGGACTAGCGGGGGGCTACTACAATGAGCAGTTCTTC
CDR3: CSVAGLAGGYYNEQFF

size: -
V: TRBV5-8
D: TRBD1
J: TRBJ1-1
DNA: TGTGCCAGCAGCCACCGGGACAGGGTCCTTTCGAACACTGAAGCTTTCTTT
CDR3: CASSHRDRVLSNTEAFF

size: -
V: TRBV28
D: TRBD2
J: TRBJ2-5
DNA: TGTGCCAGCAGTTTCCCCGGACTAGCCGGGGGAGAGACCCAGTACTTC
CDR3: CASSFPGLAGGETQYF

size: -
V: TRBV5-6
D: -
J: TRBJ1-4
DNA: TGTGCCAGCAGCCGAATACAGGGTGAAAAACTGTTTTTT
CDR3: CASSRIQGEKLFF

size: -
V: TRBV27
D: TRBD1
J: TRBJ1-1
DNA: TGTGCCAGCAGCCCCCTCCCGGGACAGGGGGACACTGAAGCTTTCTTT
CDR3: CASSPLPGQGDTEAFF

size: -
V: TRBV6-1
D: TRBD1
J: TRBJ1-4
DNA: TGTGCCAGCAGAGAAGACAGGGTTGAAAAACTGTTTTTT
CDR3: CASREDRVEKLFF

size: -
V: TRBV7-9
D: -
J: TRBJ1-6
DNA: TGTGCCAGCAGCTTAGGTAATCCGTTGAATTCACCCCTCCACTTT
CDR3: CASSLGNPLNSPLHF

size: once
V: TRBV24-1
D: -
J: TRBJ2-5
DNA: TGTGCCATCGGAGGGACCCCCGAAGTGGGGCTCCAAGAGACCCAGTACTTC
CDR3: CAIGGTPEVGLQETQYF

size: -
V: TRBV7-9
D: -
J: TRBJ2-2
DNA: TGTGCCAGCAGCTACTGGGCGGGCCACACCGGGGAGCTGTTTTTT
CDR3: CASSYWAGHTGELFF

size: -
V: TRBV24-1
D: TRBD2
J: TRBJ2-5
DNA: TGTGCCACCAGTGATTTGACTAGCGGGGGGTCCCAAGAGACCCAGTACTTC
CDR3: CATSDLTSGGSQETQYF

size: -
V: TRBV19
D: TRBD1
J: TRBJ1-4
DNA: TGTGCCAGTAGTATATCGGGACAGGGGGCGCGATGGGGGATCGGAAAACTGTTTTTT
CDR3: CASSISGQGARWGIGKLFF

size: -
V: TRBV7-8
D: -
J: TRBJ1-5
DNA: TGTGCCAGCAGCTTAGAGGGGCGTCAGCCCCAGCATTTT
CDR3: CASSLEGRQPQHF

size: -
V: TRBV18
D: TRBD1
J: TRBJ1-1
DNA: TGTGCCAGCTCACCACCGACTCTTGGGACAGGGAAGGAGAACACTGAAGCTTTCTTT
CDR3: CASSPPTLGTGKENTEAFF